The present T cell receptor beta chain was sequenced within a study of persistence of HIV-infected CD4 T cells. Background on the study: The sample holds CD4+ T cells responsive to CMV or HIV-1 Gag. Median time on suppressive ART was about eight years.

Remarks on this clone: Its antigen is not known.

The immunoSEQ assay was version 4, run in survey mode. Assay: immunoSEQ multiplex PCR; the TCRdb copy retains only in-frame clones and omits some. The top ten hold nearly 6.5% of the sample, which has tens of thousands of clones, roughly 80% seen once. General study findings and limits: TCR oligoclonality correlated with proviral oligoclonality in the same sorted populations. Compared with CD3/CD28-stimulated cells, CMV- and Gag-responding cells showed lower TCRbeta richness.

Lysates of CMV-infected fibroblasts at approximately 9.4 ug/mL stimulated these cells. CD40L/CD69 double-negative CD45RO-high memory CD4+ T cells were collected. The clonotype comes from an adult woman with HIV who was CMV-seropositive. The material was CD4+ T cells sorted from PBMCs after roughly 17-hour stimulation, obtained from a patient who received antiretroviral therapy.

The CDR3: CASSPGDRGEQFF. In nucleotides, the CDR3 is TGTGCCAGCTCGCCAGGGGATAGGGGTGAGCAGTTCTTC. The chain links TRBV25-1 to TRBJ2-1, with D maybe TRBD1 (6 bases). The CDR3 loop spans 13 amino acids. Germline V gene sequence: CDR1 MGHDK, CDR2 SYGVNS. Trimming took off 8 bases at V and 9 bases at J, with 17 bases between the two ends.